Following are 30 T cell receptor beta chains from one sample sequenced in a study of T-cell reconstitution after alpha-beta-depleted transplantation in children. Preparation of the TCRbeta library was carried out with unique molecular identifiers. MiXCR, run by TCRdb on the PCR reads, gives a single entry per CDR3 protein. The repertoire holds around 800,000 distinct CDR3 sequences, with 16% as singletons. The sequences come from PBMCs, mostly from graft donor cells, collected 360 days after TCRalphabeta/CD19-depleted stem cell transplant. Source of these receptors: a male patient between 10 and 17 years old who had a stem cell transplant for acute lymphoblastic leukemia, so the T cells may come from the graft donor.

This clonotype was picked up a small number of times. The chain joins TRBV2 to TRBJ2-7, with TRBD2 identical over 7 bases. V shed 7 bases and J 4 bases; nucleotides not matched to a gene: 10. The germline gives CDR1 SNHLY, CDR2 FYNNEI. This CDR3 comprises 14 residues. CDR3 amino acids: CASISSGSSYEQYF. For the CDR3, the DNA is TGTGCCAGCATCTCTAGCGGTTCATCTTACGAGCAGTACTTC.

In its sample, this clonotype was seen a few times. The V gene is TRBV5-6, the J gene TRBJ1-3; 7 nucleotides agree with TRBD1. There are 16 residues in the CDR3. Germline V gene lookup returns CDR1 SGHDT and CDR2 YYEEEE. J gave up 0 bases and V 4 bases, and 7 bases lay outside the gene matches. Written as DNA, the CDR3 is TGTGCCAGCAGCCCGGGACGGGACAGCTCTGGAAACACCATATATTTT. Amino acid sequence: CASSPGRDSSGNTIYF.

The rearrangement joins TRBV5-6 to TRBJ1-1; D is unclear. The ends were cut back, 3 bases at V and 5 bases at J, with 14 bases in the middle. This CDR3 is built from 14 residues. The germline V gene has CDR1 SGHDT and CDR2 YYEEEE. CDR3 nucleotide sequence: TGTGCCAGCAGCTCGGACCTATATAGGACTGAAGCTTTCTTT. Protein product: CASSSDLYRTEAFF.

The J gene is TRBJ1-1, the V gene TRBV15; tentative D call: TRBD1 (6 bases). This CDR3 is built from 16 residues. V lost 3 bases and J 4 bases, leaving 18 bases between the germline ends. Germline V gene data show CDR1 as LNHNV and CDR2 as YYDKDF (reference sequence). The CDR3 coding sequence is TGTGCCACCAGCAGGGGCAAGGGGGTCGACGGCACTGAAGCTTTCTTT. Its translation is CATSRGKGVDGTEAFF. The whole variable domain, filled in from reference TRBV15 and TRBJ1-1, reads DAMVIQNPRYQVTQFGKPVTLSCSQTLNHNVMYWYQQKSSQAPKLLFHYYDKDFNNEADTPDNFQSRRPNTSFCFLDIRSPGLGDTAMYLCATSRGKGVDGTEAFFGQGTRLTVV.

The chain uses TRBV6-5 and TRBJ1-6; no reliable D call. Germline assignment: CDR1 MNHEY and CDR2 SVGAGI. CDR3 length: 19 residues. The germline V and J ends were trimmed by 0 bases and 4 bases, with 19 bases remaining between them. The DNA for the CDR3 is TGTGCCAGCAGTTACTCGAACTCAGGAGAGTACCTATATAATTCACCCCTCCACTTT. Amino acid sequence: CASSYSNSGEYLYNSPLHF.

This chain uses TRBV10-3 with TRBJ2-3; 8 bases are a match to TRBD1. The germline gives CDR1 ENHRY, CDR2 SYGVKD. CDR3 length: 13 residues. The V and J ends lost 5 bases and 9 bases, in that order; junction bases with no gene match: 7. CDR3 amino acids: CAISPGQGRTQYF. CDR3 in DNA: TGTGCCATCAGTCCCGGACAGGGTCGAACGCAGTATTTT.

The chain recombines TRBV3-1 with TRBJ2-3; D is ambiguous. Germline CDR1 is LGHDT and CDR2 is YNNKEL (reference sequence). V gave up 1 base and J gave up 8 bases, with 13 bases separating them. This CDR3 has 14 amino acids. CDR3 nucleotides: TGTGCCAGCAGCCAAGCCCTCGTAGGTGGTACGCAGTATTTT. Its translation: CASSQALVGGTQYF.

J is TRBJ2-1 and V is TRBV30, with D unclear. V dropped 1 base and J dropped 0 bases, with 10 bases sitting between them. The CDR3 runs 15 residues. Germline V lookup: CDR1 GTSNPN, CDR2 SVGIG (reference sequence). The CDR3 region is CAWSGSADSYNEQFF. The CDR3 coding sequence is TGTGCCTGGAGTGGATCCGCCGACTCCTACAATGAGCAGTTCTTC.

This chain connects TRBV5-5 to TRBJ1-1; the D is unclear. Trimming left V 1 base short and J 2 bases short, with 6 bases between. This CDR3 is 13 amino acids long. Germline values: CDR1 SGHKS, CDR2 YYEKEE (reference sequence). CDR3 nucleotides: TGTGCCAGCAGCTTGATTGACAACACTGAAGCTTTCTTT. Protein sequence: CASSLIDNTEAFF.

The sample holds many counts of this clonotype. The chain uses TRBV29-1 and TRBJ2-5; TRBD1 aligns across 8 bases. The CDR3 sequence is 14 residues long. V shed 2 bases, J shed 7 bases, and the junction held 9 bases outside the gene matches. In germline, CDR1 is SQVTM, CDR2 ANQGSEA. The CDR3 here is CSVEPPRGRWTQYF. The CDR3 DNA follows: TGCAGCGTTGAACCCCCCAGGGGGCGGTGGACCCAGTACTTC. Based on the CDR3 plus reference TRBV29-1 and TRBJ2-5, the full variable domain is SAVISQKPSRDICQRGTSLTIQCQVDSQVTMMFWYRQQPGQSLTLIATANQGSEATYESGFVIDKFPISRPNLTFSTLTVSNMSPEDSSIYLCSVEPPRGRWTQYFGPGTRLLVL.

V usage is TRBV10-1 and J usage is TRBJ2-7; 10 nucleotides align to TRBD2. The CDR3 extends over 15 amino acids. The germline CDR1 and CDR2 sequences are WNHNN and SYGVQD (reference sequence). After removal of 5 bases from V and 6 bases from J, the junction contained 10 bases not matched to a gene. The DNA for the CDR3 is TGCGCCAGCAGTAGTCTAGCGGGAGCTTCTGGCGAGCAGTACTTC. This gives the protein CASSSLAGASGEQYF.

This clonotype was seen ten or more times. The chain recombines TRBV7-9 with TRBJ2-3, with 9 bases matching TRBD1. The CDR3 is made up of 17 amino acids. Germline CDR1 reads SEHNR; CDR2 reads FQNEAQ (reference sequence). The J segment lost 1 base and the V segment lost 4 bases, leaving 9 bases of the junction unmatched. In DNA, the CDR3 is TGTGCCAGCAGCTCCCCCACAGGGGGCGGACGCACAGATACGCAGTATTTT. Residues: CASSSPTGGGRTDTQYF.

This clonotype was counted a few times. This chain uses TRBV5-1 with TRBJ2-3; the D is unclear. This CDR3 region has 17 residues. Trimming took 1 base from V and 6 from J, leaving 21 bases between them. Germline CDR1 and CDR2: SGHRS and YFSETQ. The chain's CDR3 is CASSLMPSPSDGDTQYF. CDR3 coding DNA: TGCGCCAGCAGCTTGATGCCCAGCCCCTCGGATGGGGATACGCAGTATTTT. Together with reference TRBV5-1 and TRBJ2-3, the CDR3 gives the full variable domain: KAGVTQTPRYLIKTRGQQVTLSCSPISGHRSVSWYQQTPGQGLQFLFEYFSETQRNKGNFPGRFSGRQFSNSRSEMNVSTLELGDSALYLCASSLMPSPSDGDTQYFGPGTRLTVL.

J is TRBJ1-1 and V is TRBV9; D perhaps matches TRBD1 (6 bases). V was pared by 0 bases and J by 6 bases, with 15 bases between. The length of the CDR3 is 15 residues. CDR1 is SGDLS, CDR2 YYNGEE, per germline. The CDR3 region is CASSVALRGRAEAFF. The CDR3 nucleotides read TGTGCCAGCAGCGTAGCCCTCAGGGGAAGGGCTGAAGCTTTCTTT.

V usage is TRBV9 and J usage is TRBJ2-1; 8 bases are shared with TRBD2. The CDR3 extends over 16 amino acids. CDR1 SGDLS and CDR2 YYNGEE come from the germline V gene. V dropped 0 bases and J dropped 8; count of bases not matched to a gene: 10. CDR3 nucleotide sequence: TGTGCCAGCAGCGTAGATGGAAGCGGGAGTCTTGATGAGCAGTTCTTC. It encodes CASSVDGSGSLDEQFF.

This clonotype was seen many times. The chain employs TRBV3-1 and TRBJ2-1; D is uncertain. Trimming took 3 bases from V and 8 from J, leaving 5 bases between them. Looked up from germline, CDR1 is LGHDT and CDR2 is YNNKEL (reference sequence). The CDR3 sequence is 11 residues long. CDR3 sequence: CASSHLYEQFF. The DNA for the CDR3 is TGTGCCAGCAGCCATTTATATGAGCAGTTCTTC.

The genes are TRBV3-1 and TRBJ2-3; 10 bases match TRBD2. Germline loops: CDR1 LGHDT, CDR2 YNNKEL (reference sequence). The CDR3 is made up of 15 amino acids. V lost 1 base to trimming and J lost 8 bases; unmatched junction nucleotides: 6. For the CDR3, the DNA is TGTGCCAGCAGCCAAGGACTAGCGGGCACGGGTACGCAGTATTTT. Protein sequence: CASSQGLAGTGTQYF.

This rearrangement joins TRBV2 to TRBJ2-6; no firm D call. The CDR3 is made up of 15 amino acids. CDR1 SNHLY and CDR2 FYNNEI come from the germline V gene. Trimming pared 7 bases from V and 0 bases from J, leaving 10 bases between. This CDR3 reads CASTPRPSGANVLTF. The CDR3 bases are TGTGCCAGCACCCCCAGGCCCTCTGGGGCCAACGTCCTGACTTTC. Filled out from reference TRBV2 and TRBJ2-6, the complete variable domain reads EPEVTQTPSHQVTQMGQEVILRCVPISNHLYFYWYRQILGQKVEFLVSFYNNEISEKSEIFDDQFSVERPDGSNFTLKIRSTKLEDSAMYFCASTPRPSGANVLTFGAGSRLTVL.

In its sample, this clonotype was seen many times. CDR3 sequence reads: CASSQVLAGGYNEQFF. CDR3 bases: TGTGCCAGCAGCCAAGTCCTGGCGGGAGGGTACAATGAGCAGTTCTTC. V and J are TRBV4-2 and TRBJ2-1, with 9 bases that match TRBD2. The germline gives CDR1 LGHNA, CDR2 YNFKEQ. With 1 base clipped from V and 4 bases from J, the junction kept 5 bases outside the gene matches. The CDR3 is 16 residues long.

V gene TRBV7-9 combines with J gene TRBJ1-2, with TRBD1 matching over 8 bases. Unmatched junction bases numbered 8, after V lost 5 bases and J lost 0 bases. The CDR3 covers 16 residues. The germline V gene encodes CDR1 SEHNR and CDR2 FQNEAQ (reference sequence). DNA of the CDR3: TGTGCCAGCAGCCCACTTGACAGGGGCCCTAACTATGGCTACACCTTC. This sequence encodes CASSPLDRGPNYGYTF.

This clonotype was found a few times. The chain joins TRBV11-2 to TRBJ1-2; no firm D call. The CDR3 runs 15 residues. The V end lost 4 bases, the J end lost 3 bases, and 15 bases lay between the germline ends. Germline V lookup: CDR1 SGHAT, CDR2 FQNNGV. The CDR3 DNA reads TGTGCCAGCAGCTCACCAACCCGTGGGGACTATGGCTACACCTTC. Translated: CASSSPTRGDYGYTF.

The V gene is TRBV4-1, the J gene TRBJ1-5; maybe TRBD1 (5 bases). V lost 4 bases to trimming and J lost 0 bases, with 10 bases between them. Germline V gene sequence: CDR1 MGHRA, CDR2 YSYEKL. The CDR3 loop spans 15 amino acids. The DNA for the CDR3 is TGCGCCAGCAGCCGCGGACATAATAGCAATCAGCCCCAGCATTTT. Encoded protein: CASSRGHNSNQPQHF.

CDR3 nucleotide sequence: TGTGCCAGCAGCGTACTACGGTATGGGGCCCAGTACTTC. This sequence encodes CASSVLRYGAQYF. V and J are TRBV9 and TRBJ2-5; D gene ambiguous. This CDR3 is built from 13 residues. V lost 1 base, J lost 9 bases, and 13 bases lay in between. CDR1 is SGDLS and CDR2 is YYNGEE in the germline V gene.

The genes are TRBV2 and TRBJ2-1; a weak D match, TRBD1 (6 bases). In germline, CDR1 is SNHLY, CDR2 FYNNEI. Between the trimmed V and J ends, which lost 7 bases and 5 bases, there was a span of 12 bases. The CDR3 loop spans 13 amino acids. In DNA, the CDR3 is TGTGCCAGCACCCACCGGGACAACAATGAGCAGTTCTTC. Protein product: CASTHRDNNEQFF. The full variable domain, rest sourced from reference TRBV2 and TRBJ2-1, is EPEVTQTPSHQVTQMGQEVILRCVPISNHLYFYWYRQILGQKVEFLVSFYNNEISEKSEIFDDQFSVERPDGSNFTLKIRSTKLEDSAMYFCASTHRDNNEQFFGPGTRLTVL.

V is TRBV7-9 and J is TRBJ1-3; no clear D gene. Trimming removed 5 bases at V and 5 bases at J, with 13 bases between. CDR3 length: 14 amino acids. Germline V gives CDR1 SEHNR, CDR2 FQNEAQ (reference sequence). This CDR3 reads CASSLADPRNTIYF. In DNA form, the CDR3 reads TGTGCCAGCAGCCTCGCCGATCCCAGAAACACCATATATTTT.

This sequence joins TRBV5-1 and TRBJ2-7, with a possible D match to TRBD2 (6 bases). The CDR3 is 12 amino acids. V was trimmed by 7 bases and J by 3 bases, leaving 11 bases between them. The germline gives CDR1 SGHRS, CDR2 YFSETQ. CDR3 bases: TGCGCCAGCGGGGACTTCGTCTACGAGCAGTACTTC. Translated, it gives CASGDFVYEQYF.

This clonotype showed up many times. The chain is built from TRBV5-5 and TRBJ2-2; D is ambiguous. The CDR3 extends over 12 amino acids. Per germline, CDR1 SGHKS and CDR2 YYEKEE (reference sequence). Trimming removed 3 bases at V and 9 bases at J, with 9 bases between. In nucleotides, the CDR3 is TGTGCCAGCAGCTGGCAAAGGCGGGAGCTGTTTTTT. This gives the protein CASSWQRRELFF.

This chain uses TRBV3-1 with TRBJ2-3, with TRBD1 matching over 10 bases. The CDR3 spans 13 residues. Germline V gene data show CDR1 as LGHDT and CDR2 as YNNKEL (reference sequence). This CDR3 is CATRDRGTDTQYF. Written as DNA, the CDR3 is TGTGCAACAAGGGACAGGGGAACAGATACGCAGTATTTT.

The chain links TRBV27 to TRBJ1-1, with D possibly TRBD1 on 6 matching bases. This CDR3 has 14 residues. Germline V gives CDR1 MNHEY, CDR2 SMNVEV (reference sequence). Trimming took off 5 bases at V and 3 bases at J, with 13 bases between the two ends. CDR3 sequence: CASSILGADTEAFF. CDR3 DNA: TGTGCCAGCAGTATCTTGGGGGCGGACACTGAAGCTTTCTTT.

In its sample, this clonotype was seen a few times. V gene TRBV12-3 or TRBV12-4 combines with J gene TRBJ2-5, with D hard to call. The CDR3 has 16 amino acids. V lost 5 bases and J 4 bases, leaving 20 bases between the germline ends. Written as DNA, the CDR3 is TGTGCCAGCAGTGGTTCGGAGCGCGACGATAGAGAGACCCAGTACTTC. Translated: CASSGSERDDRETQYF.